This entry describes one TCR beta chain. Its antigen remains unidentified. This record belongs to a study of T cell responses to AZD1222 COVID-19 vaccine. Study-level information: Researchers grouped second doses given at about 4 or about 12 weeks into one pool.

The CDR3 has 13 amino acids. Trimming at V came to 8 bases and at J to 2 bases, leaving 6 bases not matched to a gene. CDR1 MNHEY and CDR2 SMNVEV come from the germline V gene (reference sequence). General study points: Targeting of unmutated variant regions was reportedly seen in nearly half of spike-specific TCRs. The CD4 TCRs associated with vaccination extended across spike and predominated at 160-218 and 743-854. Donors were largely white British and mainly female; clonal diversity was possibly underestimated.

Produced via immunoSEQ multiplex PCR; TCRdb's table is partial and in-frame only. The data hold around 99,000 clones, with about 85% observed a single time. This clonotype was obtained from an adult in good health. V and J are TRBV27 and TRBJ2-7; 7 bases are a match to TRBD1. The sample here was peripheral blood, taken on day 0 of AZD1222 vaccination. The CDR3 sequence: CASRDSLTYEQYF. The CDR3 bases are TGTGCCAGCCGGGACAGCCTTACCTACGAGCAGTACTTC.